Listed below are T cell receptor beta chains from one sample, sequenced in a study of blood T cells in healthy people across ages. Each CDR3 protein is one row after TCRdb ran MiXCR on the 5' RACE reads. The data contain hundreds of thousands of distinct CDR3 sequences, roughly 50% of them seen just once; the ten biggest clones take up 30% to 45%. Sequencing input: blood. Every receptor here comes from a man between 60 and 75 years old in good health. Each CDR3 is given with its conserved first and last residue.

cdr3_length	v_call	j_call	cdr3_aa
15	TRBV20-1	TRBJ2-1	CSASDSGGASHEQFF
16	TRBV4-1	TRBJ1-2	CASSQGTGTLVSGYTF
12	TRBV2	TRBJ2-7	CASSERRVEQYF
12	TRBV14	TRBJ2-1	CASSQDRLALFF
18	TRBV4-1	TRBJ1-4	CAGSQRGGQGALNEKLFF
17	TRBV28	TRBJ2-2	CASTPTPLAGGTGELFF
17	TRBV3-1	TRBJ2-7	CASSRPHGTGNSYEQYF
11	TRBV29-1	TRBJ2-1	CSVGWGNEQFF
15	TRBV6-1	TRBJ1-2	CASKEGGTGMYGYTF
16	TRBV4-1	TRBJ2-3	CASSPWAGGGADTQYF
17	TRBV5-6	TRBJ2-6	CASSLSRGAPGANVLTF
19	TRBV7-6	TRBJ2-6	CASSLAPLAPGAGANVLTF
15	TRBV12-3/TRBV12-4	TRBJ1-5	CASSLMGAINQPQHF
13	TRBV20-1	TRBJ2-3	CSITPGNTDTQYF
14	TRBV28	TRBJ1-4	CASSLRAPNEKLFF
15	TRBV6-2/TRBV6-3	TRBJ2-5	CASSEDRGFQETQYF
15	TRBV5-1	TRBJ1-1	CASSPRPGTVTEAFF
17	TRBV27	TRBJ1-4	CASSSLRQKPTNEKLFF
13	TRBV27	TRBJ2-7	CASSVFANYEQYF
16	TRBV6-6	-	CASSLVAGGYQETQFF
17	TRBV6-2/TRBV6-3	TRBJ2-1	CASMGAAMLAARNEQFF
14	TRBV4-1	TRBJ1-6	CASSSGRADSPLHF
15	TRBV2	TRBJ2-5	CASSGVGRTQETQYF